One sample yielded the 27 T cell receptor beta chains listed below, sequenced in a study of monozygotic twins with inflammatory bowel disease. TCRdb derives one entry per CDR3 protein from the 5' RACE reads, leaving out DNA. The sample table includes 400,000 to 500,000 distinct CDR3 sequences. The sequencing input was blood. These receptors all come from a human donor with ulcerative colitis or Crohn's disease, or a healthy co-twin of an affected twin (not recorded which).

This rearrangement joins TRBV7-2 to TRBJ1-2; the D gene TCRdb calls, TRBD1, cannot be checked with no DNA. The CDR3 has 14 residues. Per the germline V gene, CDR1 is SGHTA and CDR2 is FQGNSA. The CDR3 sequence is CASSLEAGRRGYTF.

This chain connects TRBV19 to TRBJ2-2; the D call from TCRdb, TRBD1, cannot be confirmed without DNA. CDR1 is LNHDA and CDR2 is SQIVND in the germline V gene (reference sequence). CDR3 length: 15 amino acids. The CDR3 region is CASTDPGHNTGELFF.

The chain joins TRBV20-1 to TRBJ1-1; TCRdb's D call, TRBD1, is unchecked because there is no DNA. This CDR3 has 15 amino acids. Germline V gene data show CDR1 as DFQATT and CDR2 as SNEGSKA (reference sequence). The CDR3 loop is CSARTPGGGYTEAFF.

The chain is built from TRBV6-6 and TRBJ2-7; TCRdb lists TRBD1, though no DNA is available to test this call. This CDR3 region has 13 residues. The germline gives CDR1 MNHNY, CDR2 SVGAGI (reference sequence). The CDR3 spells CASSYSTGDEQYF.

The gene calls are TRBV11-2 and TRBJ1-5; the D call of TRBD1 rests on TCRdb alone, since no DNA is present to check it. Germline assignment: CDR1 SGHAT and CDR2 FQNNGV. The CDR3 is 13 residues long. CDR3: CASSQGTRQPQHF.

J is TRBJ2-2 and V is TRBV9; TCRdb's assignment of TRBD2 cannot be checked, as there is no DNA. Germline lookup yields CDR1 SGDLS and CDR2 YYNGEE. The CDR3 extends over 16 amino acids. The CDR3 loop is CASSSLGTSNTGELFF.

The chain links TRBV20-1 to TRBJ1-3; TCRdb returns TRBD1, unconfirmable since there is no DNA. The V gene's germline CDR1 is DFQATT and CDR2 SNEGSKA (reference sequence). The CDR3 contains 14 residues. The CDR3 loop reads CSATDRGRGNTIYF.

The chain couples TRBV5-5 to TRBJ1-1; absent DNA, TCRdb's TRBD1 call cannot be checked. CDR1 and CDR2 from the germline V gene are SGHKS and YYEKEE (reference sequence). This CDR3 has 15 amino acids. The CDR3 region is CASSPWTGPNTEAFF.

The chain carries TRBV12-3 or TRBV12-4 and TRBJ2-1; the TCRdb call, TRBD1, lacks DNA for checking. CDR3 length: 14 residues. CDR3 in amino acids: CASSGQGDYNEQFF.

This chain links TRBV6-2 or TRBV6-3 with TRBJ2-5; lacking DNA, the TRBD1 call made by TCRdb goes unchecked. The CDR3 has 11 amino acids. The germline V gene encodes CDR1 MNHEY and CDR2 SVGEGT. CDR3 sequence reads: CASRTGTQSYF.

This chain uses TRBV6-6 with TRBJ2-7; absent DNA, TCRdb's TRBD2 call cannot be checked. The CDR3 consists of 14 residues. From germline, CDR1 is MNHNY and CDR2 SVGAGI (reference sequence). The CDR3 loop reads CASSIAGGGFEQYF.

This chain connects TRBV2 to TRBJ2-7. Germline V gene data show CDR1 as SNHLY and CDR2 as FYNNEI. The CDR3 spans 14 residues. The CDR3 loop is CASSLTWSWREQYF.

The V call is TRBV30, the J call TRBJ2-6; TCRdb proposes TRBD2, but this gene call is untestable without DNA. The germline V gene has CDR1 GTSNPN and CDR2 SVGIG (reference sequence). This CDR3 is 16 amino acids long. The CDR3 is CAWTTGRTLGANVLTF.

The rearrangement joins TRBV7-3 to TRBJ2-2; TCRdb returns TRBD1, unconfirmable since there is no DNA. The CDR3 spans 15 residues. Per the germline V gene, CDR1 is SGHTA and CDR2 is FQGTGA. The CDR3 region is CASSYETGGSGELFF. The full variable domain, in which reference TRBV7-3 and TRBJ2-2 provide the parts outside the CDR3, is GAGVSQTPSNKVTEKGKYVELRCDPISGHTALYWYRQSLGQGPEFLIYFQGTGAADDSGLPNDRFFAVRPEGSVSTLKIQRTERGDSAVYLCASSYETGGSGELFFGEGSRLTVL.

The V gene is TRBV12-3 or TRBV12-4, the J gene TRBJ2-2; TCRdb picks TRBD1, but there is no DNA to check that call. The CDR3 is 16 amino acids. CDR3 loop: CASSLSVGAVTGELFF.

The gene calls are TRBV29-1 and TRBJ1-1; TCRdb returns TRBD1, unconfirmable since there is no DNA. The CDR3 runs 14 residues. Germline values: CDR1 SQVTM, CDR2 ANQGSEA. CDR3: CSVQGASLGTEAFF.

J is TRBJ2-7 and V is TRBV6-5; the TCRdb D gene call, TRBD1, has no DNA to confirm it. CDR1 and CDR2 from the germline V gene are MNHEY and SVGAGI. The CDR3 length is 13 residues. CDR3 amino acids: CASSPGSGVEQYF.

The V and J genes are TRBV5-1 and TRBJ2-1; there is no DNA to check the TCRdb D call of TRBD2. The germline CDR1 and CDR2 sequences are SGHRS and YFSETQ. The CDR3 is made up of 16 amino acids. The CDR3 loop reads CASSSGGLAGGREQFF.

The gene calls are TRBV4-3 and TRBJ2-5; there is no DNA to check the TCRdb D call of TRBD1. The CDR3 is 14 residues long. The germline V gene has CDR1 LGHNA and CDR2 YSLEER. CDR3: CASSPLGLGETQYF.

This chain links TRBV5-6 with TRBJ2-7; TCRdb's D call of TRBD1 is untestable without DNA. CDR1 and CDR2 from the germline V gene are SGHDT and YYEEEE. The CDR3 spans 14 residues. CDR3 in amino acids: CASSDSGGLWEQYF.

This chain uses TRBV4-3 with TRBJ2-2; TCRdb indicates TRBD2, and absent DNA this call remains unverified. From germline, CDR1 is LGHNA and CDR2 YSLEER. The CDR3 contains 15 residues. The CDR3: CASSQESAGERELFF.

This chain's CDR3 is CASSSPRPADTQYF. The chain links TRBV7-2 to TRBJ2-3; TCRdb's D call, TRBD1, is unchecked because there is no DNA. Germline V lookup: CDR1 SGHTA, CDR2 FQGNSA. The CDR3 runs 14 residues.

The chain uses TRBV1 and TRBJ1-2. TRBV1 constitutes a pseudogene. The CDR3 has 16 residues. The CDR3 loop reads CTSSQGQIPYPYGYTF.

The V and J genes are TRBV11-1 and TRBJ2-1; TCRdb names TRBD2, which stays unverified in the absence of DNA. Germline CDR1 is SGHAT and CDR2 is FQDESV (reference sequence). CDR3 size: 18 residues. Here the CDR3 reads CASSSHPLAPSSYNEQFF.

The chain couples TRBV3-1 to TRBJ1-1; TCRdb names TRBD1, which stays unverified in the absence of DNA. CDR3 length: 14 amino acids. In germline, CDR1 is LGHDT, CDR2 YNNKEL (reference sequence). CDR3 amino acids: CASSQTVVTPGAFF.

The rearrangement uses TRBV11-2 and TRBJ2-3; TCRdb names TRBD1, which stays unverified in the absence of DNA. Germline values: CDR1 SGHAT, CDR2 FQNNGV. The CDR3 sequence is 18 residues long. This CDR3 reads CASSLGVGGKRGTDTQYF. The full variable domain, its missing parts supplied by reference TRBV11-2 and TRBJ2-3, is EAGVAQSPRYKIIEKRQSVAFWCNPISGHATLYWYQQILGQGPKLLIQFQNNGVVDDSQLPKDRFSAERLKGVDSTLKIQPAKLEDSAVYLCASSLGVGGKRGTDTQYFGPGTRLTVL.

V and J are TRBV11-2 and TRBJ2-5; checking the TCRdb D call of TRBD1 is not possible without DNA. Germline CDR1 is SGHAT and CDR2 is FQNNGV. This CDR3 comprises 13 residues. This chain's CDR3 is CASSSRDRETQYF.